Sequencing of this TCR beta chain was carried out in a study of T cell clones after liver transplantation. Overall study context: Immunosuppression withdrawal was tried within 2 years after liver transplantation in this trial.

The CDR3 spans 13 residues. The V gene's germline CDR1 is MNHNY and CDR2 SVGAGI (reference sequence). V gave up 6 bases and J gave up 3 bases, with 11 bases separating them. Thawed unstimulated PBMCs were FACS-sorted by CD3, CD4 and CD8 into two populations. This clone has just one count. Method: immunoSEQ multiplex PCR; TCRdb's copy keeps in-frame clones and lacks some. The sample has around 97,000 clones; about 86% are singletons. Sequencing used CD4+ T cells from blood, obtained around 49 months after liver transplant. J is TRBJ1-2 and V is TRBV6-6, with D perhaps TRBD1 (5 bases). The sequence was collected from a human patient who received a liver transplant. Part of the T cell pool may stem from the graft donor. CDR3 loop: CASRGPGYYGYTF. As DNA, the CDR3 is TGTGCCAGCAGGGGCCCAGGGTACTATGGCTACACCTTC.